Listed below are T cell receptor beta chains from one sample, sequenced in a study of T cells after yellow fever vaccination. TCRdb itself ran the 5' RACE reads through MiXCR, one entry per CDR3 protein. The sample lists 320,000 or so distinct CDR3 sequences; 8% to 9.5% were seen once. Material: PBMCs, obtained around 45 days after the first yellow fever vaccination. All receptors derive from a young man who received the YFV17D yellow fever vaccine. Each CDR3 is given with its conserved first and last residue. D genes are given only for firm matches. Clone size is shown for a subset of rows, as once, few, many or a class of expanded clone.

d_call,clone_size,j_call,v_call,cdr3_nt,cdr3_aa
TRBD2,NA,TRBJ2-1,TRBV6-5,TGTGCCAGCAGCAGCGCCACTAGCGGGGGGGCTTATGAGCAGTTCTTC,CASSSATSGGAYEQFF
TRBD1,few,TRBJ2-7,TRBV7-2,TGTGCCAGCAGCTTCACTCCAGGGGGCACCGAGCAGTACTTC,CASSFTPGGTEQYF
NA,NA,TRBJ2-3,TRBV25-1,TGTGCCAGCAGTGAAGGGCTCACTAGCACAGATACGCAGTATTTT,CASSEGLTSTDTQYF
NA,many,TRBJ1-1,TRBV27,TGTGCCAGCAGTTTATCTAAGTGGAATGAAGCTTTCTTT,CASSLSKWNEAFF
NA,few,TRBJ2-1,TRBV4-1,TGCGCCAGCAGCCCGCGCCAGACCTCCTACAATGAGCAGTTCTTC,CASSPRQTSYNEQFF
NA,few,TRBJ2-5,TRBV29-1,TGCAGCGTTGAAGAACAGGGAAAGTTGGAGACCCAGTACTTC,CSVEEQGKLETQYF
TRBD2,NA,TRBJ2-3,TRBV24-1,TGTGCCACCAGTGATTTAGCGGGATTCTACACAGATACGCAGTATTTT,CATSDLAGFYTDTQYF
TRBD2,once,TRBJ2-3,TRBV7-3,TGTGCCAGCAGCTTCGGACTAGCTGGAGATACGCAGTATTTT,CASSFGLAGDTQYF
NA,NA,TRBJ1-1,TRBV5-6,TGTGCCAGCAGCGGGGACACGGAGAACACTGAAGCTTTCTTT,CASSGDTENTEAFF
TRBD1,few,TRBJ2-3,TRBV20-1,TGCAGTGCTAGGACAGGGGGAACAGATACGCAGTATTTT,CSARTGGTDTQYF
NA,NA,TRBJ1-3,TRBV7-9,TGTGCCAGCAGCGGGGAGGGCGACTCTGGAAACACCATATATTTT,CASSGEGDSGNTIYF
NA,few,TRBJ1-1,TRBV6-5,TGTGCCAGCATTGGAGGGCACACTGAAGCTTTCTTT,CASIGGHTEAFF
NA,few,TRBJ2-2,TRBV27,TGTGCCAGCAGTCCCCGGACGGGGGTAGGGATCGCCGGGGAGCTGTTTTTT,CASSPRTGVGIAGELFF